These 19 T cell receptor beta chains came from one sample sequenced in a study of human T cells and chemical hapten exposure (dated by TCRdb to the early 2020s). The sample's time point, from its label and the paper: patch test 2, 6 weeks after DPC sensitization. According to the study, the label for this sample's treatment or condition signals: therapeutic diphenylcyclopropenone sensitization with weekly scalp DPC. The library came from RACE. Instrument used: NextSeq 500. TCRdb took the public reads, trimmed them with fastp at Q25, ran MiXCR for clone calling and kept in-frame beta chains. Identical CDR3 proteins give one entry, which carries the most common genes and DNA. The table for this sample lists a few hundred thousand distinct CDR3 sequences; about 6% of them were counted only once. The ten largest account for 4.5% to 6% of the sample. The sequencing here drew on whole blood, taken in connection with sensitization to the hapten diphenylcyclopropenone (DPC). These receptors originate from a woman between 18 and 30 years old with alopecia areata. Some clones in this sample may be carry-over from other donors' samples.

In its sample, this clonotype was seen many times. The CDR3 region is CASSEGTGNRYGYTF. The CDR3, as DNA: TGTGCCAGCAGTGAAGGGACAGGCAACCGCTATGGCTACACCTTC. The genes are TRBV25-1 and TRBJ1-2, with 8 bases identical to TRBD1. CDR1 is MGHDK and CDR2 is SYGVNS in the germline V gene. The CDR3 consists of 15 residues. Trimming removed 2 bases from V and 4 bases from J; junction bases left unmatched: 6.

In this sample, this clonotype turned up a few times. CDR3 DNA: TGTGCCAGCAGCTTACAAGGGGGTAGGCCGAACACTGAAGCTTTCTTT. Its translation: CASSLQGGRPNTEAFF. The chain has TRBV7-2 and TRBJ1-1; tentative D call: TRBD1 (6 bases). From germline, CDR1 is SGHTA and CDR2 FQGNSA. The V end was cut by 2 bases, the J end by 1 base, with 14 bases between. CDR3 length: 16 residues.

This clonotype was seen at least ten times. This chain uses TRBV6-1 with TRBJ2-3; D not certain. CDR1 and CDR2 (germline): MNHNS, SASEGT. CDR3 length equals 13 residues. The V end was cut by 4 bases, the J end by 2 bases, with 7 bases between. The CDR3 region is CASSGANTDTQYF. Written as DNA, the CDR3 is TGTGCCAGCAGTGGGGCCAACACAGATACGCAGTATTTT.

This clonotype turned up a few times. This chain uses TRBV3-1 with TRBJ1-3, with 12 bases aligning to TRBD1. With V trimmed by 3 bases and J by 8 bases, 5 bases remained unmatched. The CDR3 sequence is 15 residues long. The germline CDR1 and CDR2 sequences are LGHDT and YNNKEL (reference sequence). CDR3 DNA sequence: TGTGCCAGCAGCCAGGGACAGGGGGCATCGTACACCATATATTTT. It encodes CASSQGQGASYTIYF.

V gene TRBV28 combines with J gene TRBJ2-5; 11 bases are a match to TRBD2. V was pared by 2 bases and J by 5 bases, with 16 bases of the junction left unmatched. The CDR3 contains 19 residues. The germline gives CDR1 MDHEN, CDR2 SYDVKM. CDR3 sequence: CASSLPPSGGTRRGETQYF. CDR3 sequence (DNA): TGTGCCAGCAGTTTACCCCCTAGCGGGGGGACCCGAAGGGGGGAGACCCAGTACTTC.

This clonotype was observed many times. The chain recombines TRBV11-2 with TRBJ2-3; possible D gene TRBD1, 6 bases. The CDR3 totals 15 residues. The germline V and J ends were trimmed by 2 bases and 4 bases, with 13 bases remaining between them. CDR1 and CDR2 (germline): SGHAT, FQNNGV. The CDR3 loop reads CASSLTLQGADTQYF. The CDR3 DNA reads as TGTGCCAGCAGCTTAACCCTACAGGGTGCAGATACGCAGTATTTT.

Many counts were recorded for this clonotype. The chain carries TRBV7-3 and TRBJ2-2; D ambiguous. The CDR3 runs 14 residues. Per the germline V gene, CDR1 is SGHTA and CDR2 is FQGTGA. The V and J ends lost 5 bases and 6 bases respectively, with 13 bases between them. The CDR3 loop reads CASSPMIEAGELFF. DNA of the CDR3: TGTGCCAGCAGCCCTATGATCGAGGCCGGGGAGCTGTTTTTT.

This clonotype was picked up a small number of times. The chain links TRBV12-3 or TRBV12-4 to TRBJ1-5; 8 nucleotides agree with TRBD1. The V gene end was trimmed by 5 bases and the J gene end by 6 bases; junction bases not matched to a gene: 6. This CDR3 comprises 14 residues. The CDR3 bases are TGTGCCAGCAGTGTCGGACAGGGTTTTCAGCCCCAGCATTTT. It is translated as CASSVGQGFQPQHF.

This clonotype has just a few counts. The rearrangement joins TRBV6-5 to TRBJ2-7; 10 bases agree with TRBD1. Germline loops: CDR1 MNHEY, CDR2 SVGAGI. The CDR3 extends over 15 amino acids. V dropped 2 bases and J dropped 4; count of bases not matched to a gene: 5. Here the CDR3 reads CASSYATGGGYEQYF. In DNA, the CDR3 is TGTGCCAGCAGTTACGCGACAGGGGGCGGTTACGAGCAGTACTTC.

This clonotype showed up many times. This chain uses TRBV27 with TRBJ1-1; 9 nucleotides agree with TRBD1. The CDR3 contains 15 residues. Germline CDR1 is MNHEY and CDR2 is SMNVEV (reference sequence). Trimming removed 6 bases from V and 5 bases from J; junction bases left unmatched: 10. The DNA for the CDR3 is TGTGCCAGCAGGGGACAGGGACAGGGTAGGACTGAAGCTTTCTTT. This sequence encodes CASRGQGQGRTEAFF.

The chain recombines TRBV19 with TRBJ2-7; D remains ambiguous. The CDR3 is made up of 14 amino acids. Trimming pared 7 bases from V and 3 bases from J, leaving 16 bases between. CDR1 and CDR2 (germline): LNHDA, SQIVND (reference sequence). CDR3 sequence (DNA): TGTGCCAGTACCGAAAGGTCGGAAAACTACGAGCAGTACTTC. This encodes CASTERSENYEQYF. Full variable domain (rest looked up from reference TRBV19 and TRBJ2-7): DGGITQSPKYLFRKEGQNVTLSCEQNLNHDAMYWYRQDPGQGLRLIYYSQIVNDFQKGDIAEGYSVSREKKESFPLTVTSAQKNPTAFYLCASTERSENYEQYFGPGTRLTVT.

In this sample, this clonotype turned up many times. This rearrangement joins TRBV6-5 to TRBJ1-2, with 8 bases fitting TRBD1. CDR1 and CDR2 from the germline V gene are MNHEY and SVGAGI. The CDR3 length is 11 residues. The trim removed 6 bases at V and 7 bases at J, leaving 1 base unmatched. CDR3 DNA sequence: TGTGCCAGCAGACAGGGGGGTGGCTACACCTTC. Its protein product is CASRQGGGYTF.

This clonotype was seen many times. The rearrangement joins TRBV5-1 to TRBJ2-1, with 8 bases identical to TRBD2. The junction had 3 bases not matched to a gene; V was cut back by 4 bases and J by 6 bases. There are 13 residues in the CDR3. CDR1 is SGHRS, CDR2 YFSETQ, per germline. The CDR3 bases are TGCGCCAGCAGCCCGGGGGGGACCAATGAGCAGTTCTTC. Its protein is CASSPGGTNEQFF.

This clonotype has a count of ten or more. The rearrangement joins TRBV7-6 to TRBJ1-5; TRBD1 matches at 9 bases. V was clipped by 4 bases and J by 6 bases; unmatched bases: 4. The CDR3 is 14 amino acids. Germline lookup yields CDR1 SGHVS and CDR2 FNYEAQ. The CDR3 here is CASSSTGGGQPQHF. CDR3 DNA: TGTGCCAGCAGCTCGACAGGGGGAGGTCAGCCCCAGCATTTT.

This clonotype occurred many times. V usage is TRBV12-3 or TRBV12-4 and J usage is TRBJ2-1; 8 positions match TRBD1. The CDR3 is 14 amino acids. V dropped 3 bases and J dropped 3; count of bases not matched to a gene: 1. Here the CDR3 reads CASSFGTGYNEQFF. DNA for the CDR3: TGTGCCAGCAGTTTTGGGACAGGCTACAATGAGCAGTTCTTC.

In its sample, this clonotype was seen many times. The J gene is TRBJ1-1, the V gene TRBV6-2 or TRBV6-3; 7 bases match TRBD1. With 5 bases clipped from V and 11 bases from J, the junction kept 11 bases outside the gene matches. Per the germline V gene, CDR1 is MNHEY and CDR2 is SVGEGT. The CDR3 is 13 residues long. CDR3 region: CASSPYPQGTAFF. The CDR3 nucleotides are TGTGCCAGCAGTCCCTACCCACAGGGGACGGCTTTCTTT.

At least ten counts were recorded for this clonotype. The chain combines TRBV27 with TRBJ2-1; 9 bases map to TRBD1. CDR3 length: 14 residues. Germline loops: CDR1 MNHEY, CDR2 SMNVEV (reference sequence). Germline trimming cut 6 bases from V and 8 bases from J; bases unmatched to any gene: 8. The CDR3 loop is CASRPGQGRDEQFF. CDR3 bases: TGTGCCAGCAGGCCGGGACAGGGAAGGGATGAGCAGTTCTTC.

The chain recombines TRBV7-3 with TRBJ1-2; 9 bases agree with TRBD1. CDR1 and CDR2 (germline): SGHTA, FQGTGA. The ends lost 5 bases at V and 0 bases at J; junction bases unmatched: 13. This CDR3 is built from 18 residues. CDR3 protein: CASSVWDRVSEANYGYTF. CDR3 DNA: TGTGCCAGCAGCGTCTGGGACAGGGTGAGTGAAGCTAACTATGGCTACACCTTC.

V is TRBV29-1 and J is TRBJ2-7; either TRBD1 or TRBD2 may fit D (6 bases each). Trimming took 4 bases from V and 4 from J, leaving 14 bases between them. CDR3 length: 13 amino acids. CDR1 is SQVTM and CDR2 is ANQGSEA in the germline V gene. CDR3 DNA: TGCAGCGTTGCCAGGGGACGGGGGTACGAGCAGTACTTC. Protein product: CSVARGRGYEQYF.